This T cell receptor beta chain emerged from a study of control samples from healthy donors and cancer patients (dated by TCRdb to 2020 to 2022). The CDR3 sequence holds 15 residues, the cysteine and phenylalanine included. The sequence is cut down to CDR3 DNA, 45 bases in frame from base 1. CDR1 SNHLY and CDR2 FYNNEI were looked up in the germline V gene. The junction shows trimming of 4 bases on V and 10 bases on J, plus 20 bases between the germline ends. This clone was found once. Its antigen target is currently unknown. The input lacks base qualities; no much larger clone sits a single base away. The library was built by means of the immunoSEQ multiplex PCR assay. The source is immuneACCESS, and TCRdb retained only in-frame sequences with V and J called. Part of the clones is not carried over; for the studies checked, unresolved V genes explain less than half of this, and the remainder is unexplained. The sample has fewer than 200,000 clones on record, 96% of them singletons. The top ten clones comprise over 1% of the sample.

Sequencing was carried out using blood. The rearrangement joined TRBV2 to TRBJ2-1; TRBD1 is possibly the D segment (7 matching bases). The receptor's source is a young woman in good health. The CDR3: CASSGRDRPPKEQFF. The nucleotide sequence is TGTGCCAGCAGTGGGAGGGACAGACCCCCGAAGGAGCAGTTCTTC.